Listed here is a single T cell receptor beta chain. The source of the sample is a study of CD8 T cells in Susac syndrome. The CDR3 has 13 residues. Looked up from germline, CDR1 is SNHLY and CDR2 is FYNNEI. Trimming shortened V by 8 bases and J by 2 bases, and 12 bases separated the two germline ends. Roughly 0.45 to 1 ug RNA was reverse transcribed with random hexamers. Multiplex immunoSEQ PCR targeted 54 Vbeta and 13 Jbeta TCR beta segments. From the immunoSEQ multiplex PCR reads, TCRdb called clonotypes with MiXCR, one entry per CDR3 protein. Of 250,000 to 300,000 distinct CDR3 sequences listed, approximately 85% are singletons. TCR beta was sequenced from blood CD8+ and CD4+ T cells. The patients who served as multiple sclerosis controls were treatment-naive and had stable or active relapsing-remitting disease that fulfilled the revised McDonald criteria. TEMRA cells were FACS-enriched, and CD8+ and CD4+ T cells were isolated negatively.

The sample consisted of CD8+ T cells from PBMCs. The receptor was derived from a human donor with multiple sclerosis. The rearrangement uses TRBV2 and TRBJ1-2; D perhaps matches TRBD1 (6 bases). The CDR3 sequence: CASLGQRNYGYTF. The CDR3 nucleotides are TGTGCCAGCTTAGGACAGCGAAACTATGGCTACACCTTC.